The 16 T cell receptor beta chains given below trace back to one sample, sequenced in a study of post-analysis software for immune sequencing data. Broader study findings: In patients, five or six TRBV segments were more frequent than in controls, with TRBV5-6, TRBV5-1 and TRBV20-1 among them.

These TCRs' antigens remain unknown. Every TCR beta cDNA library bore unique molecular identifiers. TCRdb passed the PCR reads through MiXCR, listing each CDR3 protein once. The sample consists of almost 700,000 distinct CDR3 sequences, 59% of them appearing once. Sequenced: blood. These receptors were taken from a girl aged 2 to 10 with multiple sclerosis.

The V gene is TRBV6-5, the J gene TRBJ1-2; 8 nucleotides align to TRBD1. J was trimmed by 3 bases and V by 2 bases; bases with no gene match: 5. Germline CDR1 reads MNHEY; CDR2 reads SVGAGI. This CDR3 is built from 15 residues. The CDR3 DNA is TGTGCCAGCAGTTACCTGCAGGGGGCACACTATGGCTACACCTTC. Translated, it gives CASSYLQGAHYGYTF.

This clonotype was picked up a small number of times. The rearrangement uses TRBV7-8 and TRBJ1-1; 8 nucleotides line up with TRBD1. Germline V gene sequence: CDR1 SGHVS, CDR2 FQNEAQ. With V trimmed by 4 bases and J by 1 base, 5 bases remained unmatched. CDR3 length equals 15 residues. CDR3 coding DNA: TGTGCCAGCAGCTCGACCGGGACAGGGAACACTGAAGCTTTCTTT. It translates to CASSSTGTGNTEAFF.

The table lists this clonotype with a few counts. This chain joins TRBV10-3 and TRBJ2-3; D tentatively reads TRBD1 or TRBD2 (5 bases each). Germline CDR1 and CDR2: ENHRY and SYGVKD. CDR3 length: 18 residues. Trimming removed 0 bases from V and 3 bases from J, with 19 bases in between. The CDR3 bases are TGTGCCATCAGTGAGTCGATTTGGATTGGGGGTAGAACAGATACGCAGTATTTT. Protein: CAISESIWIGGRTDTQYF.

The chain couples TRBV29-1 to TRBJ2-5, with D possibly being TRBD1 (6 bases). Looked up from germline, CDR1 is SQVTM and CDR2 is ANQGSEA. The ends were cut back, 5 bases at V and 2 bases at J, with 15 bases in the middle. The CDR3 totals 14 residues. CDR3 protein: CSVSNRASQETQYF. CDR3 nucleotide sequence: TGCAGCGTTTCCAACAGGGCTTCGCAAGAGACCCAGTACTTC.

Concerning this clonotype itself: One end of the junction is discordant with germline, which a read error may explain. The chain has TRBV10-2 and TRBJ1-1; perhaps TRBD1 as D (5 bases). The CDR3 is made up of 14 amino acids. The germline gives CDR1 WSHSY, CDR2 SAAADI. The chain's CDR3 is CASRESKGRTEAFF. The DNA of the CDR3 is TGCGCCAGCCGTGAGTCAAAGGGGCGGACTGAAGCTTTCTTT.

This clonotype came up a few times. CDR3 in amino acids: CASSKGLGLTGYTF. The CDR3 DNA reads as TGTGCCAGCAGCAAAGGGTTGGGATTGACTGGCTACACCTTC. The rearrangement uses TRBV11-2 and TRBJ1-2, with D uncertain. From germline, CDR1 is SGHAT and CDR2 FQNNGV. V gave up 5 bases and J gave up 7 bases, with 17 bases separating them. The CDR3 consists of 14 residues.

This clonotype was seen only once. V and J are TRBV7-3 and TRBJ1-1; D is unresolved. CDR3 length equals 13 residues. Per germline, CDR1 SGHTA and CDR2 FQGTGA. Trimming shortened V by 1 base and J by 5 bases, and 8 bases separated the two germline ends. CDR3 in amino acids: CASSLNTRTEAFF. The CDR3 DNA sequence: TGTGCCAGCAGCTTAAATACAAGGACTGAAGCTTTCTTT.

The chain links TRBV21-1 to TRBJ2-7. TRBV21-1 is classified as a pseudogene. The CDR3 contains 17 residues. CDR3 residues: CASSKFRRRTGDYEQYF. The DNA for the CDR3 is TGTGCCAGCAGCAAGTTTCGCCGCCGGACGGGTGATTACGAGCAGTACTTC.

The rearrangement links TRBV20-1 to TRBJ1-2; D is unresolved. Germline V gene sequence: CDR1 DFQATT, CDR2 SNEGSKA (reference sequence). CDR3 length equals 14 residues. V lost 5 bases to trimming and J lost 0 bases, with 13 bases between them. In DNA form, the CDR3 reads TGCAGTGCTTCGGCTCGTCGGGCTAACTATGGCTACACCTTC. This gives the protein CSASARRANYGYTF.

The chain is built from TRBV6-2 or TRBV6-3 and TRBJ2-3, with TRBD2 identical over 12 bases. After removal of 2 bases from V and 2 bases from J, the junction contained 8 bases not matched to a gene. Looked up from germline, CDR1 is MNHEY and CDR2 is SVGEGT. The CDR3 runs to 18 residues. The CDR3 DNA reads TGTGCCAGCAGTTACACGCCAAGACTAGCGGGGGACACAGATACGCAGTATTTT. Translation gives CASSYTPRLAGDTDTQYF.

This chain uses TRBV7-8 with TRBJ2-7; TRBD2 is a possible D gene (6 bases). CDR1 is SGHVS and CDR2 is FQNEAQ in the germline V gene. The length of the CDR3 is 14 residues. Trimming left V 1 base short and J 7 bases short, with 14 bases between. CDR3 nucleotide sequence: TGTGCCAGCAGCTTAGTGACTAGGTCTCGAGAGCAGTACTTC. Translated, it gives CASSLVTRSREQYF. Full variable domain (rest looked up from reference TRBV7-8 and TRBJ2-7): GAGVSQSPRYKVAKRGQDVALRCDPISGHVSLFWYQQALGQGPEFLTYFQNEAQLDKSGLPSDRFFAERPEGSVSTLKIQRTQQEDSAVYLCASSLVTRSREQYFGPGTRLTVT.

V gene TRBV10-2 combines with J gene TRBJ2-7; 12 nucleotides align to TRBD2. V was clipped by 5 bases and J by 3 bases; unmatched bases: 5. The CDR3 covers 15 residues. CDR1 is WSHSY, CDR2 SAAADI, per germline. The CDR3 DNA sequence: TGCGCCAGCAGTAAGGCTAGCGGGGGGGACTACGAGCAGTACTTC. It codes for CASSKASGGDYEQYF.

The chain recombines TRBV25-1 with TRBJ2-7; D is possibly TRBD1 (6 bases). Near its end, the DNA agrees better with TRBJ2-4, so the J call may be wrong. The germline V gene encodes CDR1 MGHDK and CDR2 SYGVNS. CDR3 length equals 12 residues. In DNA, the CDR3 is TGTGCCAGCAGTGCCAGGGGATACATTCAGTACTTC. It encodes CASSARGYIQYF.

This sequence joins TRBV6-6 and TRBJ2-7; D is unclear. The CDR3 spans 15 residues. V shed 3 bases and J shed 0 bases, with 12 bases lying between them. Germline assignment: CDR1 MNHNY and CDR2 SVGAGI (reference sequence). CDR3 amino acids: CASSYARLRSYEQYF. CDR3 in DNA: TGTGCCAGCAGTTATGCGAGACTGCGCTCCTACGAGCAGTACTTC.

The V and J genes are TRBV7-9 and TRBJ2-6; 9 bases agree with TRBD1. In germline, CDR1 is SEHNR, CDR2 FQNEAQ (reference sequence). The CDR3 length is 17 residues. The junction had 7 bases not matched to a gene; V was cut back by 5 bases and J by 2 bases. The CDR3 spells CASSGGTGLTGANVLTF. In nucleotides, the CDR3 is TGTGCCAGCAGCGGCGGGACAGGGCTAACTGGGGCCAACGTCCTGACTTTC. Based on the CDR3 plus reference TRBV7-9 and TRBJ2-6, the full variable domain is DTGVSQNPRHKITKRGQNVTFRCDPISEHNRLYWYRQTLGQGPEFLTYFQNEAQLEKSRLLSDRFSAERPKGSFSTLEIQRTEQGDSAMYLCASSGGTGLTGANVLTFGAGSRLTVL.

This rearrangement joins TRBV6-1 to TRBJ2-1, with 13 nucleotides matching TRBD2. Looked up from germline, CDR1 is MNHNS and CDR2 is SASEGT. The CDR3 runs 18 residues. The J segment lost 5 bases and the V segment lost 10 bases, leaving 17 bases of the junction unmatched. The CDR3 DNA reads as TGTGCCACGACACCCATCGGCTCCGGACTAGCGGGGGACAATGAGCAGTTCTTC. Translating it yields CATTPIGSGLAGDNEQFF.